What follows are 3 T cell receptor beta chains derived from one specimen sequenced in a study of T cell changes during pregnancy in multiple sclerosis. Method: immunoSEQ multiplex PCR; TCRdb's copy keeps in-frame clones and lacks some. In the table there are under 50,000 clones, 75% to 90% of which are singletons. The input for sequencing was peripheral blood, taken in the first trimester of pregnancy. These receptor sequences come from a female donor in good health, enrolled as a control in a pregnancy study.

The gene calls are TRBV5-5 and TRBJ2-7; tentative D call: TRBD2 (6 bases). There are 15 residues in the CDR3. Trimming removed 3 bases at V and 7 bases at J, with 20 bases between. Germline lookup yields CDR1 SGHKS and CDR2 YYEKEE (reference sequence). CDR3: CASSSTRDGQFEQYF. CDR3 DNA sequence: TGTGCCAGCAGCTCGACGCGGGACGGGCAGTTTGAGCAGTACTTC.

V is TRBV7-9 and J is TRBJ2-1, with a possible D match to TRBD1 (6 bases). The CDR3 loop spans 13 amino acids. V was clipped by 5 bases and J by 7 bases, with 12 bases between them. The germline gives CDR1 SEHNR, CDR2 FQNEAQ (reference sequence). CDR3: CASSPDQGNEQFF. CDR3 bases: TGTGCCAGCAGCCCTGACCAGGGGAATGAGCAGTTCTTC.

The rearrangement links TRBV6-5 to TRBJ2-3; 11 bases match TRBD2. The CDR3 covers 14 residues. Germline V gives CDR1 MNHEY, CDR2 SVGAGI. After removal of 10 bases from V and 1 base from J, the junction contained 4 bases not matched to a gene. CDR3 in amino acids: CATKTSGGTDTQYF. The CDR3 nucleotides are TGTGCCACTAAGACTAGCGGGGGCACAGATACGCAGTATTTT.